The 26 T cell receptor beta chains below come from one sample, sequenced in a study of T cells in Graves' hyperthyroidism and ophthalmopathy. RNA transcripts were the template for amplifying TCR beta CDR3 regions. HTBI primers drove first-round RT-PCR of the TCR CDR3. TCRdb re-analysed the multiplex PCR reads in MiXCR, keeping a single row per CDR3 protein. The table records 500,000 to 600,000 distinct CDR3 sequences, about 46% of them present only once. The source material was peripheral blood or thyroid tissue (not recorded which). The receptors originated from an adult woman with Graves' disease, either hyperthyroidism or ophthalmopathy (not recorded which).

This clonotype was observed a single time. This may be a read error: a much more frequent sequence differs by one nucleotide. This chain joins TRBV7-2 and TRBJ1-2; no definite D call. The CDR3 totals 15 residues. Germline V lookup: CDR1 SGHTA, CDR2 FQGNSA. Trimming cost V 1 base and J 6 bases, with 15 bases left between them. The CDR3 DNA reads TGTGCCAGCAGCTTAGAAGCCTTAATCAACCATGGCTACACCTTC. It specifies CASSLEALINHGYTF.

On this clonotype: A much larger clone is a single base away; this may be a read error. The chain recombines TRBV20-1 with TRBJ2-7; tentative D call: TRBD2 (6 bases). In germline, CDR1 is DFQATT, CDR2 SNEGSKA (reference sequence). The CDR3 extends over 15 amino acids. CDR3 sequence reads: CSARDWGDPDYDQYF. The CDR3 DNA is TGCAGTGCTAGAGATTGGGGGGACCCGGACTACGATCAGTACTTC.

Ten or more counts support this clonotype. The V and J genes are TRBV19 and TRBJ2-7; 7 bases are a match to TRBD1. V shed 3 bases, J shed 3 bases, and the junction held 14 bases outside the gene matches. This CDR3 is built from 17 residues. CDR1 is LNHDA, CDR2 SQIVND, per germline (reference sequence). This CDR3 is CASSIRARGGMDYEQYF. CDR3 DNA sequence: TGTGCCAGTAGTATTAGGGCCAGAGGGGGCATGGACTACGAGCAGTACTTC.

This clonotype occurred many times. The V call is TRBV9, the J call TRBJ2-2; D is uncertain. Germline CDR1 SGDLS, CDR2 YYNGEE. The length of the CDR3 is 13 residues. Trimming took off 0 bases at V and 3 bases at J, with 3 bases between the two ends. The CDR3 nucleotides are TGTGCCAGCAGCGTAGTTGACACCGGGGAGCTGTTTTTT. Translated: CASSVVDTGELFF.

The sample holds many counts of this clonotype. This sequence joins TRBV12-3 or TRBV12-4 and TRBJ2-5, with 7 bases fitting TRBD1. The junction had 5 bases not matched to a gene; V was cut back by 1 base and J by 3 bases. This CDR3 region has 15 residues. The CDR3 reads CASSLVSGTEETQYF. The DNA of the CDR3 is TGTGCCAGCAGTTTAGTATCCGGGACAGAAGAGACCCAGTACTTC.

This clonotype has only a few counts. CDR3 DNA sequence: TGTGCCATCGGCCGGGACAGGGCGTCCTATAATTCACCCCTCCACTTT. This encodes CAIGRDRASYNSPLHF. The V gene is TRBV10-3, the J gene TRBJ1-6; 9 bases align to TRBD1. V lost 8 bases and J lost 1; bases outside the gene matches: 6. CDR3 length: 16 residues. Germline values: CDR1 ENHRY, CDR2 SYGVKD.

This clonotype is a singleton in its sample. The chain combines TRBV12-3 or TRBV12-4 with TRBJ1-1; the match to TRBD1 covers 8 bases. V lost 6 bases, J lost 7 bases, and 4 bases stayed unmatched. The CDR3 has 12 residues. CDR3 sequence: CASSTTGVEAFF. Written as DNA, the CDR3 is TGTGCCAGCAGCACGACAGGGGTTGAAGCTTTCTTT.

The table lists this clonotype with a few counts. The V gene is TRBV7-9, the J gene TRBJ2-7, with 9 positions matching TRBD1. This CDR3 has 15 residues. V lost 8 bases to trimming and J lost 3 bases; unmatched junction nucleotides: 11. CDR1 is SEHNR and CDR2 is FQNEAQ in the germline V gene (reference sequence). CDR3 in amino acids: CASSPRQGGLYEQYF. The CDR3 coding sequence is TGTGCCAGCTCCCCTCGACAGGGGGGCCTCTACGAGCAGTACTTC.

CDR3 amino acids: CASSQAGTGGNQPQHF. The CDR3 DNA follows: TGTGCCAGCAGCCAAGCCGGGACAGGGGGCAATCAGCCCCAGCATTTT. V usage is TRBV3-1 and J usage is TRBJ1-5; 10 positions agree with TRBD1. This CDR3 has 16 residues. J gave up 2 bases and V 1 base, and 2 bases lay outside the gene matches. From germline, CDR1 is LGHDT and CDR2 YNNKEL (reference sequence).

The chain has TRBV15 and TRBJ2-5; no reliable D call. The CDR3 is 15 amino acids. CDR1 is LNHNV and CDR2 is YYDKDF in the germline V gene (reference sequence). Trimming removed 0 bases from V and 0 bases from J, with 8 bases in between. CDR3 DNA sequence: TGTGCCACCAGCAGAGAGGGAATGTACCAAGAGACCCAGTACTTC. Residues: CATSREGMYQETQYF.

The chain recombines TRBV3-1 with TRBJ2-7, with 8 bases matching TRBD2. Germline CDR1 LGHDT, CDR2 YNNKEL (reference sequence). V lost 2 bases and J lost 5; bases outside the gene matches: 5. This CDR3 is 14 amino acids long. CDR3 sequence (DNA): TGTGCCAGCAGCCAAAGCGGGAGTGGCCACGAGCAGTACTTC. It specifies CASSQSGSGHEQYF.

The V and J genes are TRBV6-5 and TRBJ1-6; D may be TRBD1 (5 bases). V lost 6 bases and J 15 bases, leaving 15 bases between the germline ends. The V gene's germline CDR1 is MNHEY and CDR2 SVGAGI. CDR3 length: 12 residues. In nucleotides, the CDR3 is TGTGCCAGCAGCTACCACAGGCGCGGCCTCCACTTT. Its protein product is CASSYHRRGLHF.

This clonotype was observed many times. This sequence joins TRBV11-2 and TRBJ1-3; no reliable D call. Trimming cost V 3 bases and J 2 bases, with 5 bases left between them. Germline CDR1 SGHAT, CDR2 FQNNGV. CDR3 length: 13 residues. This chain's CDR3 is CASSFSAGNTIYF. CDR3 DNA: TGTGCCAGCAGCTTCAGTGCTGGAAACACCATATATTTT.

This clonotype was observed at least ten times. The chain is built from TRBV19 and TRBJ2-2; D may correspond to TRBD1 or TRBD2 (5 bases each). From germline, CDR1 is LNHDA and CDR2 SQIVND (reference sequence). V lost 10 bases to trimming and J lost 6 bases, with 21 bases between them. The CDR3 has 15 residues. CDR3 sequence (DNA): TGTGCCACCAATGGGGGTGTGGGCGTCGCCGGGGAGCTGTTTTTT. It codes for CATNGGVGVAGELFF.

The rearrangement uses TRBV7-8 and TRBJ2-3, with D tentatively TRBD2 (5 bases). This CDR3 spans 15 amino acids. Trimming took 5 bases from V and 5 from J, leaving 17 bases between them. Germline CDR1 and CDR2: SGHVS and FQNEAQ. CDR3 sequence: CASSQRGGPGDTQYF. CDR3 in DNA: TGTGCCAGCAGCCAACGCGGCGGGCCGGGAGATACGCAGTATTTT.

This clonotype was seen ten or more times. This chain connects TRBV12-3 or TRBV12-4 to TRBJ2-5, with D possibly matching TRBD1 (5 bases). V was cut by 8 bases and J by 0 bases, with 10 bases left in between. CDR3 length: 13 amino acids. CDR3 sequence (DNA): TGTGCCAGCGGAAGACAGTACCAAGAGACCCAGTACTTC. Protein sequence: CASGRQYQETQYF.

The table lists this clonotype with many counts. The chain recombines TRBV11-1 with TRBJ2-5; D may be TRBD1 or TRBD2 (7 bases each). Germline values: CDR1 SGHAT, CDR2 FQDESV (reference sequence). This CDR3 region has 15 residues. Trimming shortened V by 3 bases and J by 5 bases, and 16 bases separated the two germline ends. The CDR3 here is CASSFAGGESETQYF. CDR3 nucleotide sequence: TGTGCCAGCAGCTTTGCAGGGGGGGAGTCCGAGACCCAGTACTTC.

This clonotype has a count of ten or more. This sequence joins TRBV12-3 or TRBV12-4 and TRBJ1-4; no definite D call. The CDR3 is 14 amino acids. The ends were cut back, 6 bases at V and 4 bases at J, with 12 bases in the middle. Here the CDR3 DNA reads TGTGCCAGCAGACCCGGGGTGGTTAATGAAAAACTGTTTTTT. Translating it yields CASRPGVVNEKLFF.

In its sample, this clonotype was seen many times. The CDR3 bases are TGCGCCAGCAGCCAAGTGGGACTAGCGAGAGAGACCCAGTACTTC. This gives the protein CASSQVGLARETQYF. The V gene is TRBV4-1, the J gene TRBJ2-5, with TRBD2 matching 10 bases. The V and J ends lost 1 base and 4 bases, in that order; junction bases with no gene match: 3. The germline gives CDR1 MGHRA, CDR2 YSYEKL. The CDR3 has 15 residues.

The chain joins TRBV15 to TRBJ2-7, with 8 bases lining up with TRBD2. V lost 3 bases and J lost 2; bases outside the gene matches: 12. Germline loops: CDR1 LNHNV, CDR2 YYDKDF (reference sequence). The CDR3 totals 17 residues. The CDR3 bases are TGTGCCACCAGCAGTCAGGAGGGGATAGCGGGGACCTACGAGCAGTACTTC. It is translated as CATSSQEGIAGTYEQYF.

V usage is TRBV5-1 and J usage is TRBJ1-1; maybe TRBD1 (6 bases). Germline V gene lookup returns CDR1 SGHRS and CDR2 YFSETQ. This CDR3 has 15 residues. Deletions cut 5 bases from V and 4 bases from J, with 18 bases between. The CDR3 DNA follows: TGCGCCAGCAGAATGATACTTACAGGGACCACTGAAGCTTTCTTT. It yields the protein CASRMILTGTTEAFF.

The chain couples TRBV20-1 to TRBJ1-1, with 7 bases identical to TRBD1. There are 12 residues in the CDR3. CDR1 and CDR2 from the germline V gene are DFQATT and SNEGSKA (reference sequence). The CDR3, as DNA: TGCGGCACCAGGGGGTGGCACACTGAAGCTTTCTTT. It specifies CGTRGWHTEAFF.

This clonotype came up a few times. V gene TRBV20-1 combines with J gene TRBJ1-6; a possible D gene is TRBD1 (5 bases). CDR3 length equals 16 residues. V dropped 3 bases and J dropped 10 bases, with 22 bases sitting between them. Germline V lookup: CDR1 DFQATT, CDR2 SNEGSKA (reference sequence). CDR3: CSASPPIGVSGSPLHF. DNA for the CDR3: TGCAGTGCTAGTCCCCCGATAGGGGTTTCGGGATCACCCCTCCACTTT.

In its sample, this clonotype was seen many times. The V and J genes are TRBV7-9 and TRBJ1-1, with D uncertain. Trimming took 0 bases from V and 1 from J, leaving 6 bases between them. The CDR3 sequence is 14 residues long. Germline V gives CDR1 SEHNR, CDR2 FQNEAQ (reference sequence). The CDR3 protein is CASSLAGRNTEAFF. CDR3 DNA sequence: TGTGCCAGCAGCTTAGCAGGGAGGAACACTGAAGCTTTCTTT.

This clonotype has ten or more counts. The V and J genes are TRBV2 and TRBJ1-1; no firm D call. Germline V gives CDR1 SNHLY, CDR2 FYNNEI. CDR3 length equals 13 residues. V was shortened by 7 bases and J by 0 bases, with 9 bases between the two germline ends. CDR3 DNA: TGTGCCAGCAAGGCCGATATGAACACTGAAGCTTTCTTT. Its protein product is CASKADMNTEAFF.

This clonotype was detected a few times. A junction end diverges from the germline sequence, so it may reflect a read error. The chain couples TRBV10-3 to TRBJ1-2; 7 nucleotides align to TRBD1. Germline V gene sequence: CDR1 ENHRY, CDR2 SYGVKD. CDR3 size: 13 residues. As DNA, the CDR3 is TGTGCCAGCAGTTTATGGGACAGCTATGGCTACACCTTC. Translating gives CASSLWDSYGYTF.